The T cell receptor beta chain described here comes from a study of glioma-infiltrating T cells. The CDR3 is 18 amino acids. Losses at the gene ends were 4 bases for V and 2 bases for J; bases not matched to a gene: 12. CDR1 is MNHEY, CDR2 SMNVEV, per germline (reference sequence). Amplification of TCR alpha and beta CDR3 regions from RNA used iRepertoire nested multiplex PCR. TCRdb reanalysed the multiplex PCR reads using MiXCR and keeps one entry per CDR3 protein. The data contain 300,000 to 450,000 distinct CDR3 sequences, around 45% of them singletons. The sequencing input was glioma tissue, nonneoplastic brain tissue, or PBMCs (not recorded which). The clonotype was recovered from a human donor with low-grade glioma or glioblastoma, undergoing nonglioma brain surgery, or in good health (not recorded which). The V gene is TRBV27, the J gene TRBJ2-1; 9 bases map to TRBD2. This chain's CDR3 is CASSSLSSGRGPYNEQFF. Here the CDR3 DNA reads TGTGCCAGCAGTTCCCTGAGTAGCGGGAGAGGCCCCTACAATGAGCAGTTCTTC.